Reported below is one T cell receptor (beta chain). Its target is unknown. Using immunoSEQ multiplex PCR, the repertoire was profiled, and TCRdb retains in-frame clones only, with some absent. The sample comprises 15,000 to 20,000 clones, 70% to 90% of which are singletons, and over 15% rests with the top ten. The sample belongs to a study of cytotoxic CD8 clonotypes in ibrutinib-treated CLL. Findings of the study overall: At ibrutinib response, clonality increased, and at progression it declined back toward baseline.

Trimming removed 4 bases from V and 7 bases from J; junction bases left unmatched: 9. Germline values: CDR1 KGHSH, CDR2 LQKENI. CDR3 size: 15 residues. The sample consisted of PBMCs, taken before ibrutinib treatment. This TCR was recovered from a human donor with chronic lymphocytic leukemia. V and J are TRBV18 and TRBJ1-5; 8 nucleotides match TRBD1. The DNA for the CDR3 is TGTGCCAGCTCACTAGGACAGGGAAACGGCCAGCCCCAGCATTTT. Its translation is CASSLGQGNGQPQHF.